This T cell receptor beta chain is drawn from a study of CD8+CD57+ T cells in acquired aplastic anemia. V was pared by 4 bases and J by 2 bases, with 12 bases between. The CDR3 is made up of 15 amino acids. Germline V gives CDR1 SQVTM, CDR2 ANQGSEA. This clonotype has more than one count but fewer than ten. Whoever was chosen for sequencing had shown CD8+CD57+ cell expansion by flow cytometry. None of the patients had been given any therapy when their blood was sampled. Researchers used genomic DNA as the template to profile TCR beta VDJ and CDR3. Using its own MiXCR run on the reads, TCRdb lists one record per CDR3 protein. The sample has some 160,000 distinct CDR3 sequences; roughly 45% are singletons.

This clonotype was sampled from a human donor with aplastic anemia. The material sequenced was sorted CD4+, CD8+, or CD8+CD57+ T cells (not recorded which) from PBMCs. The gene calls are TRBV29-1 and TRBJ2-6; no clear D. This chain's CDR3 is CSVVGGLAGANVLTF. In DNA, the CDR3 is TGCAGCGTTGTAGGTGGCTTAGCTGGGGCCAACGTCCTGACTTTC. Supplemented by reference TRBV29-1 and TRBJ2-6, the full variable domain reads SAVISQKPSRDICQRGTSLTIQCQVDSQVTMMFWYRQQPGQSLTLIATANQGSEATYESGFVIDKFPISRPNLTFSTLTVSNMSPEDSSIYLCSVVGGLAGANVLTFGAGSRLTVL.